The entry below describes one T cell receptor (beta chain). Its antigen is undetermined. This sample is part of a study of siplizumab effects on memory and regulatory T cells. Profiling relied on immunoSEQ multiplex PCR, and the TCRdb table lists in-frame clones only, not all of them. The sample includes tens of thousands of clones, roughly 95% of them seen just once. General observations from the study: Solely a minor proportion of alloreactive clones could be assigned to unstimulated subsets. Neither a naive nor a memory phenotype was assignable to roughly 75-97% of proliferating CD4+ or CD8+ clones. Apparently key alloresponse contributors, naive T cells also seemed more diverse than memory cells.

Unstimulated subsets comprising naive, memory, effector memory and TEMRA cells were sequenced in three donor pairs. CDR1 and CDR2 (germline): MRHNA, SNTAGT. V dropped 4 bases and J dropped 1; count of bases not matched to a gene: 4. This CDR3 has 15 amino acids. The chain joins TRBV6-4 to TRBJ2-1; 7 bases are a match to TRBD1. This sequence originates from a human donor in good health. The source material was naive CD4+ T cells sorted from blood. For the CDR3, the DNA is TGTGCCAGCAGTGCGATACAGGGGTCCTACAATGAGCAGTTCTTC. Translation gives CASSAIQGSYNEQFF.